Below, 29 T cell receptor beta chains from the same sample are listed, as sequenced in a study of OX40 agonist ivuxolimab in advanced cancers. Data came from immunoSEQ multiplex PCR; TCRdb stores just in-frame clones and leaves some out. Here the sample spans roughly 80,000 clones, over 75% being singletons. Material: CD4+ or CD8+ T cells sorted from blood, obtained in a trial of the OX40 agonist ivuxolimab. The receptors were gathered from an adult with an advanced solid tumor such as melanoma, head and neck, liver or kidney cancer.

V gene TRBV6-6 combines with J gene TRBJ2-5; the match to TRBD2 covers 12 bases. Looked up from germline, CDR1 is MNHNY and CDR2 is SVGAGI (reference sequence). CDR3 length: 16 residues. The J segment lost 2 bases and the V segment lost 7 bases, leaving 8 bases of the junction unmatched. CDR3 in amino acids: CASTRGLAGGQETQYF. The CDR3 region has the DNA TGTGCCAGCACACGAGGGCTAGCGGGAGGGCAAGAGACCCAGTACTTC.

The chain combines TRBV7-8 with TRBJ2-7, with TRBD1 as a possible D gene (5 bases). CDR3 length: 12 amino acids. CDR1 SGHVS and CDR2 FQNEAQ come from the germline V gene. Trimming removed 5 bases at V and 4 bases at J, with 9 bases between. CDR3: CASSPKGYEQYF. The CDR3 DNA is TGTGCCAGCAGCCCCAAGGGGTACGAGCAGTACTTC.

CDR3 in DNA: TGTGCCAGCAGCCCCTTTGAGGGGGGAAGCGCTCTGTCTGAAGCTTTCTTT. Amino acids: CASSPFEGGSALSEAFF. V gene TRBV5-5 combines with J gene TRBJ1-1; TRBD1 is a possible D gene (6 bases). Germline V gene data show CDR1 as SGHKS and CDR2 as YYEKEE (reference sequence). There are 17 residues in the CDR3. The germline V and J ends were trimmed by 4 bases and 6 bases, with 25 bases remaining between them.

The rearrangement joins TRBV2 to TRBJ1-1, with unresolved D. The V end was cut by 4 bases, the J end by 0 bases, with 12 bases between. Germline CDR1 SNHLY, CDR2 FYNNEI. CDR3 size: 15 residues. The CDR3 sequence: CASSVAGPMNTEAFF. CDR3 nucleotides: TGTGCCAGCAGTGTGGCGGGTCCCATGAACACTGAAGCTTTCTTT.

This clone showed up just once. For the CDR3, the DNA is TGTGCCAGCAGTTACACAGGGATGAACACTGAAGCTTTCTTT. This translates into CASSYTGMNTEAFF. The V and J genes are TRBV6-6 and TRBJ1-1; D might be TRBD1 (6 bases). The V end lost 2 bases, the J end lost 0 bases, and 7 bases lay between the germline ends. The CDR3 covers 14 residues. The V gene's germline CDR1 is MNHNY and CDR2 SVGAGI (reference sequence).

The rearrangement links TRBV18 to TRBJ2-5, with 7 bases identical to TRBD1. The CDR3 contains 17 residues. Per germline, CDR1 KGHSH and CDR2 LQKENI. The J segment lost 1 base and the V segment lost 6 bases, leaving 14 bases of the junction unmatched. CDR3 region: CASSPWHLTGSQETQYF. CDR3 DNA: TGTGCCAGCTCCCCCTGGCATTTGACAGGGAGCCAAGAGACCCAGTACTTC.

This rearrangement joins TRBV9 to TRBJ2-7; 10 bases are a match to TRBD1. Trimming took 0 bases from V and 7 from J; bases not matched to a gene: 10. The CDR3 is 16 residues long. In germline, CDR1 is SGDLS, CDR2 YYNGEE. Here the CDR3 reads CASSVASTGGLREQYF. CDR3 nucleotides: TGTGCCAGCAGCGTAGCCTCGACAGGGGGCTTAAGGGAGCAGTACTTC.

CDR3: CASSGRDSSYNEQFF. Here the CDR3 DNA reads TGTGCCAGCAGTGGGAGGGACTCTTCCTACAATGAGCAGTTCTTC. This chain joins TRBV2 and TRBJ2-1, with D maybe TRBD2 (6 bases). CDR1 SNHLY and CDR2 FYNNEI come from the germline V gene. The CDR3 runs to 15 residues. The V end was cut by 4 bases, the J end by 1 base, with 11 bases between.

DNA of the CDR3: TGTGCCAGCAGTTTGCAGGGGAGCTATGGCTACACCTTC. As protein: CASSLQGSYGYTF. The chain combines TRBV28 with TRBJ1-2; possibly TRBD1 for D (6 bases). Germline CDR1 MDHEN, CDR2 SYDVKM. The V end lost 3 bases, the J end lost 4 bases, and 9 bases lay between the germline ends. The CDR3 loop spans 13 amino acids.

This chain uses TRBV5-4 with TRBJ2-2, with D perhaps matching TRBD1 (6 bases). Germline V gives CDR1 SGHNT, CDR2 YYREEE (reference sequence). This CDR3 is built from 16 residues. V was shortened by 3 bases and J by 1 base, with 13 bases between the two germline ends. Here the CDR3 reads CASSSPMTGNTGELFF. The CDR3 nucleotides read TGTGCCAGCAGCTCTCCGATGACAGGGAACACCGGGGAGCTGTTTTTT.

V and J are TRBV14 and TRBJ1-3; D unresolved. Germline assignment: CDR1 SGHDN and CDR2 FVKESK. This CDR3 region has 17 residues. V lost 0 bases to trimming and J lost 0 bases, with 12 bases between them. CDR3 amino acids: CASSQDHGFLSGNTIYF. The CDR3 coding sequence is TGTGCCAGCAGCCAAGATCACGGCTTCCTCTCTGGAAACACCATATATTTT.

The chain uses TRBV4-3 and TRBJ2-5; no definite D call. The V end lost 1 base, the J end lost 2 bases, and 14 bases lay between the germline ends. Germline-derived CDR1 and CDR2 are LGHNA and YSLEER. CDR3 length equals 16 residues. In DNA form, the CDR3 reads TGCGCCAGCAGCCAAGTGGGAAACTCGATACAAGAGACCCAGTACTTC. The encoded protein is CASSQVGNSIQETQYF.

The rearrangement links TRBV5-1 to TRBJ2-1, with D unresolved. V was clipped by 4 bases and J by 8 bases, with 19 bases between them. CDR3 size: 15 residues. The V gene's germline CDR1 is SGHRS and CDR2 YFSETQ. As DNA, the CDR3 is TGCGCCAGCAGCCCCCTGGACGGGCGAGGCTATGAGCAGTTCTTC. This gives the protein CASSPLDGRGYEQFF.

V usage is TRBV7-2 and J usage is TRBJ1-4; 9 bases line up with TRBD1. The CDR3 covers 16 residues. Germline V CDR1 and CDR2: SGHTA, FQGNSA. V shed 0 bases and J 8 bases; nucleotides not matched to a gene: 7. The CDR3: CASSLAPGTGLEKLFF. CDR3 nucleotide sequence: TGTGCCAGCAGCTTAGCGCCCGGGACAGGGTTAGAAAAACTGTTTTTT.

This chain links TRBV19 with TRBJ2-7; no definite D call. CDR1 LNHDA and CDR2 SQIVND come from the germline V gene (reference sequence). The CDR3 extends over 12 amino acids. The V end was cut by 9 bases, the J end by 1 base, with 10 bases between. The DNA for the CDR3 is TGTGCCAGGAGCTATGAATCCTACGAGCAGTACTTC. Its protein is CARSYESYEQYF.

The gene calls are TRBV29-1 and TRBJ1-3, with D possibly being TRBD1 (5 bases). The ends were cut back, 5 bases at V and 8 bases at J, with 13 bases in the middle. This CDR3 spans 12 amino acids. Per the germline V gene, CDR1 is SQVTM and CDR2 is ANQGSEA. CDR3 region: CSVRFRGDTIYF. For the CDR3, the DNA is TGCAGCGTTCGGTTCCGGGGGGACACCATATATTTT. Using reference TRBV29-1 and TRBJ1-3 for the parts outside the CDR3, the full variable domain is SAVISQKPSRDICQRGTSLTIQCQVDSQVTMMFWYRQQPGQSLTLIATANQGSEATYESGFVIDKFPISRPNLTFSTLTVSNMSPEDSSIYLCSVRFRGDTIYFGEGSWLTVV.

The rearrangement links TRBV6-6 to TRBJ1-1; no clear D. The CDR3 has 13 residues. Deletions cut 1 base from V and 3 bases from J, with 6 bases between. From germline, CDR1 is MNHNY and CDR2 SVGAGI (reference sequence). CDR3 region: CASSYYEDTEAFF. The CDR3 nucleotides read TGTGCCAGCAGTTACTACGAGGACACTGAAGCTTTCTTT.

The J gene is TRBJ1-2, the V gene TRBV29-1; TRBD1 matches at 10 bases. Trimming removed 5 bases from V and 6 bases from J; junction bases left unmatched: 12. Germline V gives CDR1 SQVTM, CDR2 ANQGSEA. CDR3 size: 15 residues. The CDR3 loop is CSVRQTGGAVHGYTF. The CDR3 DNA sequence: TGCAGCGTTCGACAGACAGGGGGCGCGGTCCATGGCTACACCTTC.

This rearrangement joins TRBV27 to TRBJ2-7, with 7 bases that match TRBD1. V shed 5 bases and J 0 bases; nucleotides not matched to a gene: 7. Germline values: CDR1 MNHEY, CDR2 SMNVEV (reference sequence). CDR3 length: 15 residues. CDR3 loop: CASSLRQGLSYEQYF. The CDR3 DNA reads TGTGCCAGCAGTCTTCGACAGGGCCTCTCCTACGAGCAGTACTTC.

The chain combines TRBV2 with TRBJ2-1; a possible D gene is TRBD1 (6 bases). The V gene's germline CDR1 is SNHLY and CDR2 FYNNEI. The CDR3 loop spans 17 amino acids. Between the trimmed V and J ends, which lost 6 bases and 0 bases, there was a span of 18 bases. CDR3 protein: CASSGWQGISSYNEQFF. Written as DNA, the CDR3 is TGTGCCAGCAGCGGTTGGCAGGGGATAAGCTCCTACAATGAGCAGTTCTTC.

This clone was detected only a few times. The J gene is TRBJ1-5, the V gene TRBV7-9, with D unresolved. From germline, CDR1 is SEHNR and CDR2 FQNEAQ (reference sequence). The CDR3 is made up of 12 amino acids. Deletions cut 1 base from V and 9 bases from J, with 7 bases between. The CDR3, as DNA: TGTGCCAGCAGCTTAGGAGTAGGGCCCCAGCATTTT. Translating it yields CASSLGVGPQHF.

The rearrangement links TRBV4-3 to TRBJ1-2; 7 bases align to TRBD1. CDR1 and CDR2 from the germline V gene are LGHNA and YSLEER. Germline trimming cut 1 base from V and 3 bases from J; bases unmatched to any gene: 2. This CDR3 has 14 residues. The CDR3, as DNA: TGCGCCAGCAGCCAAGTGGGGACAGACTATGGCTACACCTTC. This gives the protein CASSQVGTDYGYTF.

The V and J genes are TRBV5-6 and TRBJ2-7; possible D gene TRBD1, 6 bases. Germline values: CDR1 SGHDT, CDR2 YYEEEE. V was cut by 4 bases and J by 0 bases, with 11 bases left in between. CDR3 length: 14 amino acids. The CDR3 reads CASSVTGISYEQYF. In DNA form, the CDR3 reads TGTGCCAGCAGCGTTACAGGGATCTCCTACGAGCAGTACTTC.

Comment on this clone: The junction departs from germline at one end; a sequencing error may be responsible. The chain carries TRBV2 and TRBJ2-7; a possible D gene is TRBD1 (6 bases). There are 11 residues in the CDR3. Germline CDR1 SNHLY, CDR2 FYNNEI. This chain's CDR3 is CASSVEQDQGF. Here the CDR3 DNA reads TGTGCCAGCAGTGTCGAACAGGACCAGGGGTTC.

This chain's CDR3 is CSVVGGTEAFF. For the CDR3, the DNA is TGCAGCGTTGTCGGGGGCACTGAAGCTTTCTTT. The genes are TRBV29-1 and TRBJ1-1, with D maybe TRBD1 (5 bases). The CDR3 contains 11 residues. V was shortened by 4 bases and J by 4 bases, with 7 bases between the two germline ends. Germline V lookup: CDR1 SQVTM, CDR2 ANQGSEA.

The chain combines TRBV7-9 with TRBJ2-5, with 7 bases fitting TRBD1. The germline V gene encodes CDR1 SEHNR and CDR2 FQNEAQ (reference sequence). The CDR3 runs to 14 residues. Losses at the gene ends were 3 bases for V and 2 bases for J; bases not matched to a gene: 3. CDR3 amino acids: CASSFGQAQETQYF. The CDR3 DNA reads TGTGCCAGCAGCTTTGGACAGGCACAAGAGACCCAGTACTTC.

The chain has TRBV5-1 and TRBJ2-3; no clear D gene. The length of the CDR3 is 15 residues. Per the germline V gene, CDR1 is SGHRS and CDR2 is YFSETQ. V shed 6 bases and J shed 2 bases, with 16 bases lying between them. The CDR3: CASTFGRLSTDTQYF. DNA of the CDR3: TGCGCCAGCACCTTCGGACGGCTCTCCACAGATACGCAGTATTTT.

This clone appeared a few times. This chain links TRBV9 with TRBJ1-6; no firm D call. The CDR3 is made up of 16 amino acids. Germline CDR1 SGDLS, CDR2 YYNGEE. V dropped 3 bases and J dropped 8 bases, with 18 bases sitting between them. As DNA, the CDR3 is TGTGCCAGCAGCGCGTTCCCTTTCTTCCTGGATTCACCCCTCCACTTT. It encodes CASSAFPFFLDSPLHF.

The chain employs TRBV30 and TRBJ1-1, with a tentative D call TRBD1 (6 bases). The CDR3 spans 14 residues. V was pared by 0 bases and J by 5 bases, with 13 bases between. Germline values: CDR1 GTSNPN, CDR2 SVGIG (reference sequence). CDR3 nucleotide sequence: TGTGCCTGGAGTGTTTTCGGGGGGCGGACTGAAGCTTTCTTT. It yields the protein CAWSVFGGRTEAFF.